The clone carrying this T cell receptor beta chain has a count of ten or more. The sample's time point: newly diagnosed GD, antithyroid drugs for less than 3 months. PBMC-derived RNA was used for the TCR library. Arm-PCR of CDR3 regions and iRepertoire HTBI primers were used to build TCR beta libraries. TCRdb reprocessed the multiplex PCR reads via MiXCR and lists one record per CDR3 protein. The repertoire holds roughly 400,000 distinct CDR3 sequences, with over 12% as singletons. This specimen comes from a study of regulatory T cells in long-lasting Graves disease. These data also formed part of another study, on T cells in Graves' hyperthyroidism and ophthalmopathy. Turning to that study: Uncontrolled infection, other autoimmune disease, pregnancy or lactation led to exclusion. Together with thyroid ultrasound, orbital computed tomography, serum thyroxine and TRAb, clinical symptoms were used for diagnoses. The HTBI set primed first-round TCR CDR3 RT-PCR.

This TCR derives from a woman aged 40 to 50 with Graves disease. The source material was peripheral blood mononuclear cells (PBMCs), sampled at new diagnosis, from a patient treated with antithyroid drugs.

The CDR3 DNA reads TGTGCCAGCAGCCAAGATGGGCGGGAGGCTCCCTACAATGAGCAGTTCTTC. It translates to CASSQDGREAPYNEQFF. The gene calls are TRBV4-2 and TRBJ2-1; the match to TRBD2 covers 8 bases. The CDR3 totals 17 residues. Germline V gene lookup returns CDR1 LGHNA and CDR2 YNFKEQ. V shed 0 bases, J shed 2 bases, and the junction held 6 bases outside the gene matches.